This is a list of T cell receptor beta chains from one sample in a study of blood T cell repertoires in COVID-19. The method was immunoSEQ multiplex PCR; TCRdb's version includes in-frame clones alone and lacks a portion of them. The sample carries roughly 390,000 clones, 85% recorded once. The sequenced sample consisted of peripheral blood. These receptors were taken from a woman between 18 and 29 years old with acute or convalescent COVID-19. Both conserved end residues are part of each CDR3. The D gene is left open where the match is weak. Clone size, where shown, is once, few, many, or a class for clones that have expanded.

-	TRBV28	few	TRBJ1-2	TGTGCCAGCAGTAACGCACAGGGAATAGGAGTCGGCGGCTACACCTTC	CASSNAQGIGVGGYTF
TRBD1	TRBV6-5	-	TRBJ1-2	TGTGCCAGCAGTTACAAGGGACAGAACTATGGCTACACCTTC	CASSYKGQNYGYTF
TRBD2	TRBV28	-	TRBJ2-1	TGTGCCAGCAGTTCCACCAGACTAGCTGGTTTGCAGTTCTTC	CASSSTRLAGLQFF
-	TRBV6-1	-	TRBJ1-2	TGTGCCAGCAGTGAAAATTGGGGGGGATCCTATGGCTACACCTTC	CASSENWGGSYGYTF
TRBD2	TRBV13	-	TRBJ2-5	TGTGCCAGCAGCTTCGGAAAGCGGGAGTGGGAGACCCAGTACTTC	CASSFGKREWETQYF
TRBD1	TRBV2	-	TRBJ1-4	TGTGCCAGCACTTTGGACAGGGTTAATGAAAAACTGTTTTTT	CASTLDRVNEKLFF
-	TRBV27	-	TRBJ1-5	TGTGCCAGCAGTTCCCTCGGGGGGGGGCAGTTCAATCAGCCCCAGCATTTT	CASSSLGGGQFNQPQHF
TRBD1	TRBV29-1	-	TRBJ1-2	TGCAGCGTTTCCACAGGGGTTAACTATGGCTACACCTTC	CSVSTGVNYGYTF
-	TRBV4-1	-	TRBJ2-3	TGCGCCAGCAGCTTCCCGGGTGATACGCAGTATTTT	CASSFPGDTQYF
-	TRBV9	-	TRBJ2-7	TGTGCCAGCAGCGCCGACAGTCTAGCCTACGAGCAGTACTTC	CASSADSLAYEQYF
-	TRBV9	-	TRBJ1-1	TGTGCCAGCAGCGTAGTTAACAGCTTGAACACTGAAGCTTTCTTT	CASSVVNSLNTEAFF
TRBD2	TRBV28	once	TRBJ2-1	TGTGCCAGCAGTTTCACGAGCGGGAGAGGTAATGAGCAGTTCTTC	CASSFTSGRGNEQFF
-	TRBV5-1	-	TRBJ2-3	TGCGCCAGCAGCGCACGGGGGATGTCCCCAGATACGCAGTATTTT	CASSARGMSPDTQYF
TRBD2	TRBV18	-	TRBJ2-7	TGTGCCAGCTCACCACCGGGACTAGCGGGGTCCTACGAGCAGTACTTC	CASSPPGLAGSYEQYF
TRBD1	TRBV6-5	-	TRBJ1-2	TGTGCCAGCAATCCAACACAGGGGGCAAGCTATGGCTACACCTTC	CASNPTQGASYGYTF
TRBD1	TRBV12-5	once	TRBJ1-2	TGTGCTAGTGGCAGGGACAGGGGGGTCTATGGCTACACCTTC	CASGRDRGVYGYTF
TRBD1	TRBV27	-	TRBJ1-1	TGTGCCAGCAGTCTAGGGACAGGATACACTGAAGCTTTCTTT	CASSLGTGYTEAFF
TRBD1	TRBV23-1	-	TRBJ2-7	TGCGCCAGCAGTCAGGGGACAGGGGGCGACGAGCAGTACTTC	CASSQGTGGDEQYF
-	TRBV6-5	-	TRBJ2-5	TGTGCCAGCAGTTACTCCCCTTGGGCAGGGGAAGAGACCCAGTACTTC	CASSYSPWAGEETQYF
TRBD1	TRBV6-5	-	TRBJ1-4	TGTGCCAGCAGGGAGGGGGCTCCAACTAATGAAAAACTGTTTTTT	CASREGAPTNEKLFF
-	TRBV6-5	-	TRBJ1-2	TGTGCCAGCACTGGGGGGACCCATGGCTACACCTTC	CASTGGTHGYTF
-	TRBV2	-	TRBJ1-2	TGTGCCAGCGGGGGGTCGGATGGCTACACCTTC	CASGGSDGYTF
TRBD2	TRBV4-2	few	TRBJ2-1	TGTGCCAGCAGCCCCGAGACGGCGGGAGGAGGCGGTGAGCAGTTCTTC	CASSPETAGGGGEQFF
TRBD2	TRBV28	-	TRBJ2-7	TGTGCCAGCAGTTTCCTCAAAGGGGGTAGCGGGAGATACGAGCAGTACTTC	CASSFLKGGSGRYEQYF
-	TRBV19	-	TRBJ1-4	TGTGCCAGTAGTAACTCCCCCTTTGAAAAACTGTTTTTT	CASSNSPFEKLFF